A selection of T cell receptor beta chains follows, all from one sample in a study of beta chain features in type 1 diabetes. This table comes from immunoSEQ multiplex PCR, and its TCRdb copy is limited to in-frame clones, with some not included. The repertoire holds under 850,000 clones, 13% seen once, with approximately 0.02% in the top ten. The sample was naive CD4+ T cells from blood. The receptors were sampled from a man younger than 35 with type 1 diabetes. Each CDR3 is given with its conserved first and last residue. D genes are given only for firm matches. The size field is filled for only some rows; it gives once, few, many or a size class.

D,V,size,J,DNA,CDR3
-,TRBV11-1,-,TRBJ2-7,TGTGCCAGCAGCCAGCACCAGGCCAGCTCCTACGAGCAGTACTTC,CASSQHQASSYEQYF
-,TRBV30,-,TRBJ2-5,TGTGCCTGGAGTTCAGGGGCCCAAGAGACCCAGTACTTC,CAWSSGAQETQYF
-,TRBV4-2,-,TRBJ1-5,TGTGCCAGCAGCCGAGGCCGGGCCAATCAGCCCCAGCATTTT,CASSRGRANQPQHF
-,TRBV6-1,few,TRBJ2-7,TGTGCCAGCAGTGGCTCCTACGAGCAGTACTTC,CASSGSYEQYF
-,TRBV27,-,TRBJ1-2,TGTGCCAGCAGTCACCAGGGTTATGGCTACACCTTC,CASSHQGYGYTF
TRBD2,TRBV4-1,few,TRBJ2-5,TGCGCCAGCAGCCAAGAGACTAGCGGGGGGCCGTCAGCCAAGACCCAGTACTTC,CASSQETSGGPSAKTQYF
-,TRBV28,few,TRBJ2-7,TGTGCCAGCAGTTTCGACGGGGCAGCCTACGAGCAGTACTTC,CASSFDGAAYEQYF
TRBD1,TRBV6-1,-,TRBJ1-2,TGTGCCAGCAGACAACAGGGGAGCTATGGCTACACCTTC,CASRQQGSYGYTF
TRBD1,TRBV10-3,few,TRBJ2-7,TGTGCCATCAGTGAGTCGTGGGGACAGGGGGTCTACGAGCAGTACTTC,CAISESWGQGVYEQYF
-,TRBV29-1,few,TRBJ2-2,TGCAGCGCCCTGAGGTTGGGGACTAACACCGGGGAGCTGTTTTTT,CSALRLGTNTGELFF
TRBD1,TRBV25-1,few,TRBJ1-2,TGTGCCAGCAGTGTCCAGGGGGGACAGGGACAAGGCTACACCTTC,CASSVQGGQGQGYTF
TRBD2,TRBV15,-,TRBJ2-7,TGTGCCACCAGCAGAGAAGGTAGCGGGGGTTACGAGCAGTACTTC,CATSREGSGGYEQYF
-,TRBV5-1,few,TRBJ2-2,TGCGCCAGCAGCTTGGAGAAGCTTTCCGGGGAGCTGTTTTTT,CASSLEKLSGELFF
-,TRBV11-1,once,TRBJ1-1,TGTGCCAGCAGCATCCAAATAACAGGGAACACTGAAGCTTTCTTT,CASSIQITGNTEAFF
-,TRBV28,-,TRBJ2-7,TGTGCCAGCAGTTTACCACTATCCGGCTACGAGCAGTACTTC,CASSLPLSGYEQYF
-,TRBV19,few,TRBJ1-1,TGTGCCAGTAGTACTGGGAGGACAGCACCGGACACTGAAGCTTTCTTT,CASSTGRTAPDTEAFF
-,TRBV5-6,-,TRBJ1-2,TGTGCCAGCAGCTTGGTATATAACTATGGCTACACCTTC,CASSLVYNYGYTF
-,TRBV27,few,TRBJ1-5,TGTGCCAGCAGTTTAAGGGTGGAGAGCAATCAGCCCCAGCATTTT,CASSLRVESNQPQHF
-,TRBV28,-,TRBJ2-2,TGTGCCAGCAGTTTTCTCGCAGAACACCTCTATTTGAACACCGGGGAGCTGTTTTTT,CASSFLAEHLYLNTGELFF
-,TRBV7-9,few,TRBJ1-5,TGTGCCAGCAGCTTTATAAATCAGCCCCAGCATTTT,CASSFINQPQHF
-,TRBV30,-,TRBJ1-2,TGTGCCTGGGTTCGCGACAGCAACTATGGCTACACCTTC,CAWVRDSNYGYTF
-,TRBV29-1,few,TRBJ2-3,TGCAGCGTTGATCGGTCGGGGCACTCTGGCGCAGATACGCAGTATTTT,CSVDRSGHSGADTQYF
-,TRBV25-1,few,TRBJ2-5,TGTGCCAGCAGCCAGGAGAGGGGGATAGAGACCCAGTACTTC,CASSQERGIETQYF
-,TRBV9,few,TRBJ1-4,TGTGCCAGCAGCGTAGACAGTCTTAATGAAAAACTGTTTTTT,CASSVDSLNEKLFF
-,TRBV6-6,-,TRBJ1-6,TGTGCCAGCACCCCGCCCGGACCCTCACCCCTCCACTTT,CASTPPGPSPLHF
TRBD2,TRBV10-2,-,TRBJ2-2,TGCGCCAGTCTAGCGGGGGTCGATCGGGAGCTGTTTTTT,CASLAGVDRELFF
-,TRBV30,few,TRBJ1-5,TGTGCCTGGAGTTTGAGGGAGGGTCAGCCCCAGCATTTT,CAWSLREGQPQHF
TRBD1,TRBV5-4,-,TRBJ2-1,TGTGCCAGCAGCCAAACGGCCAGGGGGTACAATGAGCAGTTCTTC,CASSQTARGYNEQFF
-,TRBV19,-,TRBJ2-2,TGTGCCAGTAGTATAATGGGAACCGGGGAGCTGTTTTTT,CASSIMGTGELFF
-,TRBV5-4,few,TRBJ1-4,TGTGCCAGCAGCTTGTGGGACCGAACAACTAATGAAAAACTGTTTTTT,CASSLWDRTTNEKLFF
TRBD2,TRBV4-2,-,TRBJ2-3,TGTGCCAGCAGCCAAGATATGGCTAGCGGGGGGGCTGGGACAGATACGCAGTATTTT,CASSQDMASGGAGTDTQYF
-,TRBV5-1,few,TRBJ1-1,TGCGCCAGCAGCTTGGCCGAGGGTAGAGCTTTCTTT,CASSLAEGRAFF
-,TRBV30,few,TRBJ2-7,TGTGCCTGGAGTCAAGGAGAGAGCTACGAGCAGTACTTC,CAWSQGESYEQYF
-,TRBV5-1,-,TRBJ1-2,TGCGCCAGCAGCTCCGGGACAAATCACTATGGCTACACCTTC,CASSSGTNHYGYTF
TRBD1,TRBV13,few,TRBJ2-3,TGTGCCAGCAGCTTATCCGAGGGACAGACTACTAGCACAGATACGCAGTATTTT,CASSLSEGQTTSTDTQYF
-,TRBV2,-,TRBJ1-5,TGTGCCAGCAGTGAAGGCAAAGGGGACGTGCGCAATCAGCCCCAGCATTTT,CASSEGKGDVRNQPQHF
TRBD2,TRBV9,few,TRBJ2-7,TGTGCCAGCAGCGTTAGCGGGGAGGCCCTCTCCTACGAGCAGTACTTC,CASSVSGEALSYEQYF
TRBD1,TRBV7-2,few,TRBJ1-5,TGTGCCAGCAGCCGCGGGACAGGGGGCAATCAGCCCCAGCATTTT,CASSRGTGGNQPQHF
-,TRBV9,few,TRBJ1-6,TGTGCCAGCAGCGTAGTCCCCACTCGGTCACCCCTCCACTTT,CASSVVPTRSPLHF
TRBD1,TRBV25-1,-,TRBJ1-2,TGTGCCAGCCGTGGACAGGGCCACTATGGCTACACCTTC,CASRGQGHYGYTF
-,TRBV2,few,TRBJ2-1,TGTGCCAGCAGTCGGGCGGTTTCCTACAATGAGCAGTTCTTC,CASSRAVSYNEQFF
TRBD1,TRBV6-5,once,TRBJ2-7,TGTGCCAGCAGTGGACGGACAGGGGGCTTCGACGAGCAGTACTTC,CASSGRTGGFDEQYF
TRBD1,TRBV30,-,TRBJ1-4,TGTGCCTTCTATCCGAGGACAGGGGCGGGTGAAAAACTGTTTTTT,CAFYPRTGAGEKLFF
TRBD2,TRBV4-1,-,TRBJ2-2,TGCGCCAGCAGCCAAGATCCTTGGGCTAGCGGGGACCCCGGGGAGCTGTTTTTT,CASSQDPWASGDPGELFF
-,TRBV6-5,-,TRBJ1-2,TGTGCCAGCAGCCCCAATTTGGATGCAGCTGGCTACACCTTC,CASSPNLDAAGYTF
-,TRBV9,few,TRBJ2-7,TGTGCCAGCAGCGTAGGCGGGCCTACCTCCTACGAGCAGTACTTC,CASSVGGPTSYEQYF
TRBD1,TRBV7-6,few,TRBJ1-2,TGTGCCAGCAGCTTAATCACAGGGGGCAACTATGGCTACACCTTC,CASSLITGGNYGYTF
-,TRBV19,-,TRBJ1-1,TGTGCCAGTAGTACCCAGAGGGACACTGAAGCTTTCTTT,CASSTQRDTEAFF
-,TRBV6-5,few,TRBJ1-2,TGTGCCAGCAGTTACACTGGGACCGGCGGCTACACCTTC,CASSYTGTGGYTF
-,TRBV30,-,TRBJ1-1,TGTGCCTGGAGTGTTTCAGGCCATGAAGCTTTCTTT,CAWSVSGHEAFF
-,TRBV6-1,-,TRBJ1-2,TGTGCCAGCAGCCAGGAGCGCTTGAGTGGCTACACCTTC,CASSQERLSGYTF
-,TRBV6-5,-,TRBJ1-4,TGTGCCAGCAGTTTTACTCCAGCTGAAAAACTGTTTTTT,CASSFTPAEKLFF
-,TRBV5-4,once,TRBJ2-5,TGTGCCAGCACCGGTAATACACAAGAGACCCAGTACTTC,CASTGNTQETQYF
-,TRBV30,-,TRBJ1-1,TGTGCCTGGAGTACACTCTCGAACACTGAAGCTTTCTTT,CAWSTLSNTEAFF
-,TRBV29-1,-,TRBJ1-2,TGCAGCGTTGAAGATCGGGACAAGACCTATGGCTACACCTTC,CSVEDRDKTYGYTF
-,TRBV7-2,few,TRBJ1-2,TGTGCCAGCAGCTCCAGGGGAATTCTCTATGGCTACACCTTC,CASSSRGILYGYTF
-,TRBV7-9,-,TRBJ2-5,TGTGCCAGCAGCTTAGCCTTTGGGGTCCAAGAGACCCAGTACTTC,CASSLAFGVQETQYF
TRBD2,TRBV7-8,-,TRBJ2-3,TGTGCCAGCAGCTTAGCAGCGGGGGGGCCCACAGATACGCAGTATTTT,CASSLAAGGPTDTQYF
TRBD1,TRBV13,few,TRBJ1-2,TGTGCCAGCAGCTCATATCATATTAGACAGGGAGTGCGAAGTGGCTACACCTTC,CASSSYHIRQGVRSGYTF